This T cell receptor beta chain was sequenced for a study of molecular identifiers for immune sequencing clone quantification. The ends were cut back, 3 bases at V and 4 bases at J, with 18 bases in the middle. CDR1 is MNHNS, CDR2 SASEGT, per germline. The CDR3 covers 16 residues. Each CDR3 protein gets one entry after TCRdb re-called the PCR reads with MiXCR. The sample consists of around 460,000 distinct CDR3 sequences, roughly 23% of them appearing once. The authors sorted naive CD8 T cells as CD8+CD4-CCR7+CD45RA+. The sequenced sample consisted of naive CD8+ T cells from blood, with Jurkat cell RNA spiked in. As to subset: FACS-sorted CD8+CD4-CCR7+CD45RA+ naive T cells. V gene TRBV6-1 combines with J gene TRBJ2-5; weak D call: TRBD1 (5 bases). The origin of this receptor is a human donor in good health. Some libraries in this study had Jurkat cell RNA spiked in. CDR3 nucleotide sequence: TGTGCCAGCAGTGAGTTGGTTTCAGGGTGGCGAGAGACCCAGTACTTC. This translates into CASSELVSGWRETQYF.